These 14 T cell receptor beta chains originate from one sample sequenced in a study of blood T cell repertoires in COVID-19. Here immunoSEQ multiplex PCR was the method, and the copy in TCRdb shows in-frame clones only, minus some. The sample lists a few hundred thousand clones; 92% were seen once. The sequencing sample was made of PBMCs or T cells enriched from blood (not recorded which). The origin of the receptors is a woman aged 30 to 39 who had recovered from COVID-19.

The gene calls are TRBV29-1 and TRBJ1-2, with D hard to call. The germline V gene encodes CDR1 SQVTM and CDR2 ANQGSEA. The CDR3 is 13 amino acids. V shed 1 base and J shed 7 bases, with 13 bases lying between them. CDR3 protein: CSVEVQKGAGYTF. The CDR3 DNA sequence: TGCAGCGTTGAAGTTCAGAAGGGAGCTGGCTACACCTTC.

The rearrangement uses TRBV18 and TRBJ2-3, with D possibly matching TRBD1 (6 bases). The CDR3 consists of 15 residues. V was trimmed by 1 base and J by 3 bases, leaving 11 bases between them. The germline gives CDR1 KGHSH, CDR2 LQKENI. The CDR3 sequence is CASSPQGVQTDTQYF. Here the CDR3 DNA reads TGTGCCAGCTCACCACAGGGGGTACAGACAGATACGCAGTATTTT.

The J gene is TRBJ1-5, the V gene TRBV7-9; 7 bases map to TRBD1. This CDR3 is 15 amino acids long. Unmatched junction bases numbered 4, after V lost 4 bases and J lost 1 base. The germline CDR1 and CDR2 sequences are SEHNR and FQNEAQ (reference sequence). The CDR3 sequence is CASSSNRGSNQPQHF. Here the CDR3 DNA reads TGTGCCAGCAGCTCCAACAGGGGAAGCAATCAGCCCCAGCATTTT.

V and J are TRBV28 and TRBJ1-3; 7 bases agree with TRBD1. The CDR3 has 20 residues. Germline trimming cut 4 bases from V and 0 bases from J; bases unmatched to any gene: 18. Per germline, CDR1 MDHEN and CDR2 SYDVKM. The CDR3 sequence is CASSSSGTAITTSSGNTIYF. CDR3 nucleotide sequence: TGTGCCAGCAGTTCCTCCGGGACAGCGATCACCACCAGCTCTGGAAACACCATATATTTT.

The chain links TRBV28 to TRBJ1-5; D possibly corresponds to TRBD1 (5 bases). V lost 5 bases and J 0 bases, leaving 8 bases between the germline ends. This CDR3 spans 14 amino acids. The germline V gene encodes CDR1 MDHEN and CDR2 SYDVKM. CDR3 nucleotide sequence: TGTGCCAGCAGTGTACAGGATAGCAATCAGCCCCAGCATTTT. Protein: CASSVQDSNQPQHF.

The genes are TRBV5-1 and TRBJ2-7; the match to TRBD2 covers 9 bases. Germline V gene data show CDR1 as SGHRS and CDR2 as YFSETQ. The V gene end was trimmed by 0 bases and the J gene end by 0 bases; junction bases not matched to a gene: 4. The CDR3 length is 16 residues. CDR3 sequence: CASSLGLAGFSYEQYF. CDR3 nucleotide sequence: TGCGCCAGCAGCTTGGGTCTAGCGGGGTTCTCCTACGAGCAGTACTTC.

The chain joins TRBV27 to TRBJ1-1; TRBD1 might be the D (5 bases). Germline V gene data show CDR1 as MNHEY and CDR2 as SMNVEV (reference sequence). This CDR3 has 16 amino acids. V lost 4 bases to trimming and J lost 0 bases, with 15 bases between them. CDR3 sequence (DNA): TGTGCCAGCAGTTCCCGGCCGGACAACTTGAACACTGAAGCTTTCTTT. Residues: CASSSRPDNLNTEAFF.

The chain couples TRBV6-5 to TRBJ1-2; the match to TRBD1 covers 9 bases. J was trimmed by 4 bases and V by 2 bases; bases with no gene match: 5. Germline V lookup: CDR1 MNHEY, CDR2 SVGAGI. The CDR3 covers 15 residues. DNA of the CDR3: TGTGCCAGCAGTTACCGGGACAGGGCTTCCTATGGCTACACCTTC. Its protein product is CASSYRDRASYGYTF.

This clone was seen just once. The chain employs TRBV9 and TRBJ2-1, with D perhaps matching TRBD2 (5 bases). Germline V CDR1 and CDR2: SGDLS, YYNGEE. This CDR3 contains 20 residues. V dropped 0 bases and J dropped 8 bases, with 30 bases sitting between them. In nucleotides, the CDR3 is TGTGCCAGCAGCGTAGCGTTGAGTCCCGCTGGACTCCGGCCCTGGGATGAGCAGTTCTTC. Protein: CASSVALSPAGLRPWDEQFF.

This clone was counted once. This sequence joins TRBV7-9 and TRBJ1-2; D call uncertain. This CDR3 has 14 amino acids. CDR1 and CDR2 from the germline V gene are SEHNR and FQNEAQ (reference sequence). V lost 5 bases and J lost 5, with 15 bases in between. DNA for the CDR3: TGTGCCAGCAGCCCCCCGGGCGGGGTATATGGCTACACCTTC. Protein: CASSPPGGVYGYTF.

The DNA for the CDR3 is TGTGCCAGCAGCTCGAGGGGCAGGGAGGACTATGGCTACACCTTC. Its translation is CASSSRGREDYGYTF. The V call is TRBV7-9, the J call TRBJ1-2, with a possible D match to TRBD1 (5 bases). V was clipped by 4 bases and J by 3 bases, with 15 bases between them. CDR3 length: 15 amino acids. Germline loops: CDR1 SEHNR, CDR2 FQNEAQ (reference sequence).

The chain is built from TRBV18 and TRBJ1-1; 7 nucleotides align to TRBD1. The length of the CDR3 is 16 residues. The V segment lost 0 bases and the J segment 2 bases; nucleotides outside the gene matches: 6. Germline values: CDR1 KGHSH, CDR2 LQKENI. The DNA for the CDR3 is TGTGCCAGCTCACCACCGTCAGGGACAGTTAACACTGAAGCTTTCTTT. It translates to CASSPPSGTVNTEAFF.

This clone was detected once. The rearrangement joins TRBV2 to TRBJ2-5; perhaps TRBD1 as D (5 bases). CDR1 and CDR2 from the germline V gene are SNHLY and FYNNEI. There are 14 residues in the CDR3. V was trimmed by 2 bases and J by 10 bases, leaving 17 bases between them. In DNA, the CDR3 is TGTGCCAGCAGTGAAACCTCAGGGTACGGCATCCAGTACTTC. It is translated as CASSETSGYGIQYF.

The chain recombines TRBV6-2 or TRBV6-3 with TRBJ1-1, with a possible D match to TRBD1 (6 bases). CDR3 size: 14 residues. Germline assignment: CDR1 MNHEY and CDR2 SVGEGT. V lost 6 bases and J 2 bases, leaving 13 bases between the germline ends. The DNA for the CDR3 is TGTGCCAGCAGCGGAGAACAGGGAAACACTGAAGCTTTCTTT. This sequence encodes CASSGEQGNTEAFF.